This T cell receptor (beta chain) is from a study of blood T cell repertoires in COVID-19. Study summary: COVID-19 samples from acute and convalescent phases originated in the United States, Italy and Spain. Sample material is recorded as cDNA or gDNA derived from T cells, B-cell-depleted T cells, or PBMCs.

Seattle researchers signed up patients amid active infection and tracked them longitudinally. Per the original methods: The authors estimated nucleated cell counts from reference gene primer amplification. The repertoire was sequenced with immunoSEQ multiplex PCR; TCRdb's copy has only in-frame clones and lacks some. V and J calls and clone size follow that table, whereas D and trimming were derived from the DNA. This sample carries roughly 500,000 clones, 85% to 90% of them seen once, and the ten largest clones take over 0.7%. The germline gives CDR1 SGHRS, CDR2 YFSETQ. This CDR3 has 16 residues. V dropped 2 bases and J dropped 6 bases, with 17 bases sitting between them.

Specimen: peripheral blood. The chain recombines TRBV5-1 with TRBJ2-2; possibly TRBD2 for D (7 bases). This clonotype was sampled from a man younger than 35 with COVID-19, enrolled during active disease. The chain's CDR3 is CASSFGVAGASGELFF. CDR3 nucleotide sequence: TGCGCCAGCAGCTTCGGTGTTGCGGGGGCATCCGGGGAGCTGTTTTTT.